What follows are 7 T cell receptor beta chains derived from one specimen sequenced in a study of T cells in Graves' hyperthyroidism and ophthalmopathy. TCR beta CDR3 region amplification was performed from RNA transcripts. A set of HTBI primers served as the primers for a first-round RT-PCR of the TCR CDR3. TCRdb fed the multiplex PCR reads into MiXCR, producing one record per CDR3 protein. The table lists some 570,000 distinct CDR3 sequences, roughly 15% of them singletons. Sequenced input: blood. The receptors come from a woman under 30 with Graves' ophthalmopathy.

The CDR3 reads CASTGREGLTDTQYF. CDR3 bases: TGTGCCAGTACAGGGAGGGAGGGGCTTACAGATACGCAGTATTTT. This chain connects TRBV19 to TRBJ2-3, with 7 bases that match TRBD2. V lost 7 bases, J lost 3 bases, and 10 bases stayed unmatched. This CDR3 has 15 residues. Germline CDR1 LNHDA, CDR2 SQIVND (reference sequence).

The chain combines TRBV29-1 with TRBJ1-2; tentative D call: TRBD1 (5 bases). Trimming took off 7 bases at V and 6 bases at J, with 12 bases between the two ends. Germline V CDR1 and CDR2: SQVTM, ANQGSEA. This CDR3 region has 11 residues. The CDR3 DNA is TGCAGCGCCTCGACAGAGAATGGCTACACCTTC. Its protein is CSASTENGYTF.

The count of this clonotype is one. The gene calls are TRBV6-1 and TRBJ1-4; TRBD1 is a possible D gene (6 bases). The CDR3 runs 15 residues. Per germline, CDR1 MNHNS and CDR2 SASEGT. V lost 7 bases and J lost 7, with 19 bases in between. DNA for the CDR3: TGTGCCAGCACCTTATTGCGGGGGGCTGGTGAAAAACTGTTTTTT. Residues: CASTLLRGAGEKLFF.

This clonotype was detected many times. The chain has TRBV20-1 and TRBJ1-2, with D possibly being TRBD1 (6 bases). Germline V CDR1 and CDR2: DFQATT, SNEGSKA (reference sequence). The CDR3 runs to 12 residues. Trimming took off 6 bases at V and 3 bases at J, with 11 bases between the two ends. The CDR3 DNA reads TGCAGTGCCACGGACAGCGACTATGGCTACACCTTC. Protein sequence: CSATDSDYGYTF.

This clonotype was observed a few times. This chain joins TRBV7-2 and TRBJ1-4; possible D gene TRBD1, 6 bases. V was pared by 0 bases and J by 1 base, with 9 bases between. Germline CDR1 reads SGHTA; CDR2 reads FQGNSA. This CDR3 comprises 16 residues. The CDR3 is CASSLARGGTNEKLFF. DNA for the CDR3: TGTGCCAGCAGCTTAGCGAGGGGGGGAACTAATGAAAAACTGTTTTTT. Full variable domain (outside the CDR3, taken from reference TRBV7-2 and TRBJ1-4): GAGVSQSPSNKVTEKGKDVELRCDPISGHTALYWYRQSLGQGLEFLIYFQGNSAPDKSGLPSDRFSAERTGGSVSTLTIQRTQQEDSAVYLCASSLARGGTNEKLFFGSGTQLSVL.

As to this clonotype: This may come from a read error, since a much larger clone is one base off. The CDR3 region is CATSDVYRVGNYNEQYF. CDR3 DNA sequence: TGTGCCACCAGTGATGTATACAGGGTCGGAAATTACAATGAGCAGTACTTC. This chain connects TRBV24-1 to TRBJ2-1; TRBD1 might be the D (6 bases). The J call may be mistaken, given a closer DNA end match to TRBJ2-7. The CDR3 has 17 amino acids. Germline-derived CDR1 and CDR2 are KGHDR and SFDVKD.

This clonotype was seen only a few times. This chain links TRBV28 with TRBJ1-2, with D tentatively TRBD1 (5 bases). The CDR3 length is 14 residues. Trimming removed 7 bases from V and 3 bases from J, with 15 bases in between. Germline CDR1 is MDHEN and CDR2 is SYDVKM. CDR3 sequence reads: CASNSGGYDYGYTF. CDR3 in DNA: TGTGCCAGCAATTCGGGGGGGTACGACTATGGCTACACCTTC.